Listed below are T cell receptor beta chains from one sample, sequenced in a study of T-cell reconstitution after alpha-beta-depleted transplantation in children. TCRdb re-derived calls from the PCR reads in MiXCR, one entry per CDR3 protein. The sample shows 73,000 or so distinct CDR3 sequences, approximately 5% of them seen only once. Sample: PBMCs, mostly from graft donor cells, taken 180 days after TCRalphabeta/CD19-depleted stem cell transplant. All receptors derive from a boy in the first two years of life who had a stem cell transplant for acute myeloid leukemia, so the T cells may come from the graft donor. The CDR3 runs from the conserved cysteine through the conserved F or W. The D gene is left open where the match is weak. Clone size is stated in some rows and not others, as once, few, many or a class when expanded.

TRBD1 many TRBJ2-5 TRBV7-7 TGTGCCAGCAGCTTAGGGCCGCCCGGGACAGGGGTCGCCCAAGAGACCCAGTACTTC CASSLGPPGTGVAQETQYF
TRBD1 many TRBJ2-5 TRBV5-5 TGTGCCAGCAGCTTTAGTGGGGGACAGCAAGAGACCCAGTACTTC CASSFSGGQQETQYF
NA NA TRBJ1-1 TRBV21-1 TGTGCCAGCAGCAAAGCTGAGGACAGAGACACTGAAGCTTTCTTT CASSKAEDRDTEAFF
TRBD2 many TRBJ2-1 TRBV7-2 TGTGCCAGCAGCTTAGGACTAGCCTCCTACAATGAGCAGTTCTTC CASSLGLASYNEQFF
NA many TRBJ2-7 TRBV10-3 TGTGCCATCAGTGAGTCGGGGTCGGCGGAGCAGTACTTC CAISESGSAEQYF
NA many TRBJ1-1 TRBV3-1 TGTGCCAGCAGCCGAACAGGATTGCAAAACACTGAAGCTTTCTTT CASSRTGLQNTEAFF
NA many TRBJ2-4 TRBV5-1 TGCGCCAGCAGCTTGTGGGACCCAGCCAAAAACATTCAGTACTTC CASSLWDPAKNIQYF
NA NA TRBJ2-7 TRBV6-2/TRBV6-3 TGTGCCAGCAGTTACTCGATAGGGACGGAAGCCTTC CASSYSIGTEAF
NA many TRBJ2-3 TRBV15 TGTGCCACCAGCACGCTTCAGGGAGATACGCAGTATTTT CATSTLQGDTQYF
NA many TRBJ1-3 TRBV4-2 TGTGCCAGCAGCCAAGGCCGCGGACAGACTGGAAACACCATATATTTT CASSQGRGQTGNTIYF
NA NA TRBJ2-6 TRBV7-9 TGTGCCAGCAGCTTACGAGGGGGATTCTCTGTGGCCAACGTCCTGACTTTC CASSLRGGFSVANVLTF
TRBD1 many TRBJ1-6 TRBV20-1 TGCAGTGCCATCGGACAGGGGTTCGGTTCATATAATTCACCCCTCCACTTT CSAIGQGFGSYNSPLHF
NA many TRBJ1-2 TRBV20-1 TGCAGTGCTAGAAGCCCGGGACCTCTGAGGGGCTACACCTTC CSARSPGPLRGYTF
TRBD1 many TRBJ2-7 TRBV7-9 TGTGCCAGCAGCCTCCCCTCCGGGACAGGGACCCTTTTGGGCTCCTACGAGCAGTACTTC CASSLPSGTGTLLGSYEQYF
NA many TRBJ1-5 TRBV24-1 TGTGCCACCTCCTCCTCGGGGGCGGCTCAGCCCCAGCATTTT CATSSSGAAQPQHF
NA many TRBJ2-1 TRBV24-1 TGTGCCACCAGTGATATCAAGACCGACCATGAGCAGTTCTTC CATSDIKTDHEQFF